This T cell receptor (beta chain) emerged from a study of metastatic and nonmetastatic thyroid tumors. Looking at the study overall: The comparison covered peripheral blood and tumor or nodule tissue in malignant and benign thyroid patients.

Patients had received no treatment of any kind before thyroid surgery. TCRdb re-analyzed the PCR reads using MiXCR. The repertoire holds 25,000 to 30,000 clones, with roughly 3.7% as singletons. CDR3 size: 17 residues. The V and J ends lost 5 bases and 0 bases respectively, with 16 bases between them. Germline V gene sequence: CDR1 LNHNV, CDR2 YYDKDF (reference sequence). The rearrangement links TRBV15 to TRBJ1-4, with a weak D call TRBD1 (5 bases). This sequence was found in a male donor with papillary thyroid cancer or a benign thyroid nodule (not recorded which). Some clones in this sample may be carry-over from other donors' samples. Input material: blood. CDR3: CATSPGHGVPTNEKLFF. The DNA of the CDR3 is TGTGCCACCAGCCCCGGACACGGGGTCCCAACTAATGAAAAACTGTTTTTT.